This record concerns one TCR beta chain sequence. These data originate in a study of long-term antiretroviral therapy in people with HIV. Study background: Of all samples, the earliest predate the 2015 immediate-ART recommendation by about a decade.

Germline V lookup: CDR1 SGHTA, CDR2 FQGNSA. V was pared by 1 base and J by 4 bases, with 11 bases between. The CDR3 has 15 amino acids. With survey level as its setting, the immunoSEQ assay was v3.0. Only in-frame clones appear in the TCRdb table, and some are missing; sequencing was by immunoSEQ multiplex PCR. The sample records fewer than 40,000 clones, around 85% being singletons. This clonotype was sampled from a woman between 45 and 60 years old with HIV. The rearrangement links TRBV7-2 to TRBJ1-5; a weak D match, TRBD1 (5 bases). The sample in question was unsorted PBMCs, obtained 1.2 years after starting antiretroviral therapy. The CDR3 DNA reads as TGTGCCAGCAGCTTAGAACCGGGACGGAATCAGCCCCAGCATTTT. This translates into CASSLEPGRNQPQHF.